This T cell receptor (beta chain) was retrieved from a study of CXCR3-negative and CXCR3-positive naive CD8 T cells. Study observations and caveats: TCR interaction strength was inferred from TRB CDR3 physicochemistry, as CD5 matched across naive subsets. TRB CDR3s of CXCR3-positive naive cells were more hydrophobic than those of CXCR3-negative naive cells.

The germline V gene has CDR1 LGHNA and CDR2 YSLEER. The CDR3 length is 17 residues. UMI-labeled 5' RACE TRB cDNA libraries were prepared from the cells. TCRdb reprocessed the 5' RACE reads and keeps a single row for each CDR3 protein, giving no DNA. The specimen's table records about 89,000 distinct CDR3 sequences. Concerning this clonotype: Its antigen is not known.

CD45RO-CCR7+CD27+CD95- defined naive CD8+ T cells. The source material was naive CXCR3+ CD8+ T cells from blood. Subset indicated: CD45RO-CCR7+CD27+CD95- naive CD8+ T cells expressing CXCR3 (TNR3+). This receptor was taken from a human donor in good health. Some clones in this sample may be carry-over from other donors' samples. The J gene is TRBJ2-2, the V gene TRBV4-3; TCRdb's D call of TRBD1 is untestable without DNA. The CDR3 sequence is CASSHFKGQGNTGELFF.